What follows is one TCR beta chain and its context. No antigen is known for it. The sample is drawn from a study of STAT5B mutations in CD4+ large granular lymphocyte leukemia. Study-wide findings and caveats: CD4-sorted patient repertoires seemed more clonal than healthy CD4+ repertoires. 8/27 top patient clones versus 2/35 control clones were TRBV06-family.

Controls came from buffy coats of healthy blood donors. Clones were sequenced by immunoSEQ multiplex PCR, and TCRdb holds only the in-frame ones, with some missing. The sample carries over 25,000 clones, just under 85% recorded once. V lost 5 bases and J lost 0, with 10 bases in between. CDR3 size: 14 residues. CDR1 is SGHTA and CDR2 is FQGNSA in the germline V gene. Sequenced: CD4+ T cells from blood buffy coats. The TCR was taken from a human donor in good health. The rearrangement links TRBV7-2 to TRBJ1-1; D is ambiguous. CDR3 sequence: CASSQTAMNTEAFF. CDR3 DNA: TGTGCCAGCAGCCAAACAGCGATGAACACTGAAGCTTTCTTT.